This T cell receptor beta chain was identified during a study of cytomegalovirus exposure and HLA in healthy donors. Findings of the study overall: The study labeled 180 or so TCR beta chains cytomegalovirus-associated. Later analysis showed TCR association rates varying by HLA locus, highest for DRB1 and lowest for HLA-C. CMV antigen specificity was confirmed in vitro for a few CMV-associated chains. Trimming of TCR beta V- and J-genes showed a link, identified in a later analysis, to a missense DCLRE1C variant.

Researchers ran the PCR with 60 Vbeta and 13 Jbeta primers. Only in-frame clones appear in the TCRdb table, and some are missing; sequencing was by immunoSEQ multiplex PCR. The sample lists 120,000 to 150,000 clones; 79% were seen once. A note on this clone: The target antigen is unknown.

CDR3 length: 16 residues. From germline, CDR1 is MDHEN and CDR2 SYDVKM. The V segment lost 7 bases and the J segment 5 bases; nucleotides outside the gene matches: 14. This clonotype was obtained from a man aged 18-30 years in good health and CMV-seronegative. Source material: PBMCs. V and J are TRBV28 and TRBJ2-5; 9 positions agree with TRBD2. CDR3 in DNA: TGTGCCAGCATCCCGGGCGGCGGGGGGGCCCAGGAGACCCAGTACTTC. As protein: CASIPGGGGAQETQYF.